Presented here are 28 T cell receptor beta chains from one specimen sequenced in a study of shared T cell receptors in the human thymus. TCRdb's table, derived via immunoSEQ multiplex PCR, lists solely in-frame clones and lacks some. The repertoire holds roughly 550,000 clones, with about 80% as singletons. The sample was also reused in another study, on human thymus T cells.

Sequencing input: thymocytes. These receptors were taken from a boy under two years old with a congenital heart defect.

The V call is TRBV27, the J call TRBJ1-2; 7 bases agree with TRBD1. The length of the CDR3 is 13 residues. The germline V gene has CDR1 MNHEY and CDR2 SMNVEV (reference sequence). Trimming removed 8 bases from V and 3 bases from J; junction bases left unmatched: 6. The CDR3 nucleotides read TGTGCCAGCCGGGACAGTTTTTACTATGGCTACACCTTC. This gives the protein CASRDSFYYGYTF.

This clone occurred once. CDR3 sequence (DNA): TGTGCCAGCAGCCTAGGACAGGGGAGGGCTGGGGCCAACGTCCTGACTTTC. This gives the protein CASSLGQGRAGANVLTF. V usage is TRBV7-3 and J usage is TRBJ2-6, with 9 bases matching TRBD1. Germline trimming cut 5 bases from V and 2 bases from J; bases unmatched to any gene: 7. Germline values: CDR1 SGHTA, CDR2 FQGTGA. CDR3 size: 17 residues. The entire variable domain, with the rest obtained from reference TRBV7-3 and TRBJ2-6, is as follows: GAGVSQTPSNKVTEKGKYVELRCDPISGHTALYWYRQSLGQGPEFLIYFQGTGAADDSGLPNDRFFAVRPEGSVSTLKIQRTERGDSAVYLCASSLGQGRAGANVLTFGAGSRLTVL.

The table lists this clone with a count of one. The chain carries TRBV5-5 and TRBJ2-7; 9 bases are shared with TRBD2. V lost 3 bases to trimming and J lost 6 bases; unmatched junction nucleotides: 10. Germline V gives CDR1 SGHKS, CDR2 YYEKEE (reference sequence). This CDR3 spans 15 amino acids. The CDR3, as DNA: TGTGCCAGCAGCTCCCCGTGCGGGAGGGCGTCCGAGCAGTACTTC. Translation gives CASSSPCGRASEQYF.

This chain connects TRBV30 to TRBJ1-2, with D tentatively TRBD1 (6 bases). The germline gives CDR1 GTSNPN, CDR2 SVGIG (reference sequence). This CDR3 has 14 residues. The V and J ends lost 1 base and 7 bases respectively, with 16 bases between them. CDR3 sequence (DNA): TGTGCCTGGAGTGACTCTTCTCAGGGGCCTGGCTACACCTTC. It codes for CAWSDSSQGPGYTF.

The CDR3 region has the DNA TGTGCCAGCAGCTTAGGGGGGAGGCATCAGCCCCAGCATTTT. Protein: CASSLGGRHQPQHF. The chain is built from TRBV11-2 and TRBJ1-5, with D maybe TRBD1 (5 bases). Germline CDR1 SGHAT, CDR2 FQNNGV. CDR3 size: 14 residues. V was pared by 1 base and J by 5 bases, with 9 bases between.

V gene TRBV19 combines with J gene TRBJ1-5; maybe TRBD1 (5 bases). CDR3 length: 14 amino acids. CDR1 and CDR2 (germline): LNHDA, SQIVND (reference sequence). V was cut by 7 bases and J by 10 bases, with 20 bases left in between. CDR3 DNA: TGTGCCAGTACCCCGAGGACACACCACCGACCCCAGCATTTT. It codes for CASTPRTHHRPQHF. Drawing the rest from reference TRBV19 and TRBJ1-5, the complete variable domain is DGGITQSPKYLFRKEGQNVTLSCEQNLNHDAMYWYRQDPGQGLRLIYYSQIVNDFQKGDIAEGYSVSREKKESFPLTVTSAQKNPTAFYLCASTPRTHHRPQHFGDGTRLSIL.

This chain joins TRBV27 and TRBJ2-5; D is possibly TRBD1 (5 bases). Trimming left V 3 bases short and J 5 bases short, with 13 bases between. Germline CDR1 is MNHEY and CDR2 is SMNVEV (reference sequence). The CDR3 totals 14 residues. CDR3 region: CASSLVAGHETQYF. The CDR3 nucleotides read TGTGCCAGCAGTTTGGTAGCAGGGCACGAGACCCAGTACTTC.

The chain recombines TRBV30 with TRBJ2-3; 11 positions agree with TRBD2. The V and J ends lost 4 bases and 3 bases, in that order; junction bases with no gene match: 9. The CDR3 is made up of 16 amino acids. In germline, CDR1 is GTSNPN, CDR2 SVGIG (reference sequence). CDR3 in DNA: TGTGCCTGGACCGGATTTCCTAGCGGGAGGACAGATACGCAGTATTTT. Protein: CAWTGFPSGRTDTQYF.

The CDR3 region is CAISESNRGVGDTEAFF. The DNA for the CDR3 is TGTGCCATCAGTGAGTCGAATCGGGGGGTGGGGGACACTGAAGCTTTCTTT. The V gene is TRBV10-3, the J gene TRBJ1-1, with D perhaps TRBD1 (5 bases). The V end was cut by 0 bases, the J end by 3 bases, with 17 bases between. CDR1 and CDR2 (germline): ENHRY, SYGVKD. The length of the CDR3 is 17 residues.

J is TRBJ2-7 and V is TRBV5-4, with D possibly being TRBD1 (6 bases). Trimming removed 4 bases at V and 6 bases at J, with 23 bases between. The length of the CDR3 is 16 residues. CDR1 is SGHNT and CDR2 is YYREEE in the germline V gene (reference sequence). The CDR3 nucleotides read TGTGCCAGCAGCGGTCGTACCTTGTCAGGGGCATTCGAGCAGTACTTC. The encoded protein is CASSGRTLSGAFEQYF. The entire variable domain, with the rest obtained from reference TRBV5-4 and TRBJ2-7, is as follows: ETGVTQSPTHLIKTRGQQVTLRCSSQSGHNTVSWYQQALGQGPQFIFQYYREEENGRGNFPPRFSGLQFPNYSSELNVNALELDDSALYLCASSGRTLSGAFEQYFGPGTRLTVT.

The chain couples TRBV30 to TRBJ2-5, with 8 positions matching TRBD2. This CDR3 spans 20 amino acids. Looked up from germline, CDR1 is GTSNPN and CDR2 is SVGIG (reference sequence). Germline trimming cut 0 bases from V and 2 bases from J; bases unmatched to any gene: 20. The CDR3 DNA follows: TGTGCCTGGAGTGTTCGGGGGGATAGTATACGGGAGGGGACTCAAGAGACCCAGTACTTC. It yields the protein CAWSVRGDSIREGTQETQYF.

The gene calls are TRBV5-1 and TRBJ2-7, with D maybe TRBD2 (5 bases). Trimming cost V 4 bases and J 3 bases, with 14 bases left between them. This CDR3 has 14 residues. The germline CDR1 and CDR2 sequences are SGHRS and YFSETQ. The CDR3 region is CASSPAGKGYEQYF. CDR3 nucleotide sequence: TGCGCCAGCAGCCCGGCCGGGAAGGGCTACGAGCAGTACTTC.

This chain joins TRBV5-1 and TRBJ2-1, with a weak D call TRBD1 (6 bases). The length of the CDR3 is 20 residues. V was clipped by 0 bases and J by 10 bases, with 32 bases between them. In germline, CDR1 is SGHRS, CDR2 YFSETQ. The CDR3 here is CASSLGSSGHPLKGAEEQFF. CDR3 DNA: TGCGCCAGCAGCTTGGGGTCTTCGGGACACCCGCTAAAAGGGGCCGAGGAGCAGTTCTTC. The full variable domain, completed using reference TRBV5-1 and TRBJ2-1, is KAGVTQTPRYLIKTRGQQVTLSCSPISGHRSVSWYQQTPGQGLQFLFEYFSETQRNKGNFPGRFSGRQFSNSRSEMNVSTLELGDSALYLCASSLGSSGHPLKGAEEQFFGPGTRLTVL.

CDR3 loop: CASSSTENTGELFF. The CDR3 nucleotides read TGTGCCAGCAGCTCGACAGAGAACACCGGGGAGCTGTTTTTT. V gene TRBV5-6 combines with J gene TRBJ2-2, with D perhaps matching TRBD1 (5 bases). The CDR3 loop spans 14 amino acids. V was shortened by 3 bases and J by 1 base, with 7 bases between the two germline ends. CDR1 is SGHDT, CDR2 YYEEEE, per germline. Together with reference TRBV5-6 and TRBJ2-2, the CDR3 gives the full variable domain: DAGVTQSPTHLIKTRGQQVTLRCSPKSGHDTVSWYQQALGQGPQFIFQYYEEEERQRGNFPDRFSGHQFPNYSSELNVNALLLGDSALYLCASSSTENTGELFFGEGSRLTVL.

This chain connects TRBV28 to TRBJ1-2, with TRBD1 identical over 8 bases. CDR3 length equals 13 residues. The trim removed 4 bases at V and 8 bases at J, leaving 6 bases unmatched. Germline assignment: CDR1 MDHEN and CDR2 SYDVKM. The CDR3 DNA follows: TGTGCCAGCAGTTCCCGGACAGGGAGAGGCTACACCTTC. Translated: CASSSRTGRGYTF.

CDR3 loop: CASSQGGSPYNEQFF. The CDR3 region has the DNA TGCGCCAGCAGCCAGGGCGGGAGTCCCTACAATGAGCAGTTCTTC. V is TRBV4-3 and J is TRBJ2-1; 7 nucleotides match TRBD2. The germline V gene encodes CDR1 LGHNA and CDR2 YSLEER. The CDR3 runs to 15 residues. The V and J ends lost 3 bases and 2 bases, in that order; junction bases with no gene match: 4.

The genes are TRBV6-6 and TRBJ2-3; 10 bases are a match to TRBD2. J was trimmed by 4 bases and V by 0 bases; bases with no gene match: 4. The CDR3 consists of 16 residues. Germline V CDR1 and CDR2: MNHNY, SVGAGI (reference sequence). DNA of the CDR3: TGTGCCAGCAGTTACTCGAGTCTAGCGGGAGCAGATACGCAGTATTTT. Translation: CASSYSSLAGADTQYF.

This clone was seen a few times. The J gene is TRBJ2-7, the V gene TRBV5-5, with TRBD1 identical over 10 bases. The CDR3 runs to 18 residues. Germline CDR1 is SGHKS and CDR2 is YYEKEE (reference sequence). V lost 0 bases, J lost 6 bases, and 15 bases stayed unmatched. The CDR3: CASSLGQGASGSAREQYF. CDR3 DNA sequence: TGTGCCAGCAGCTTGGGACAGGGGGCTAGCGGGTCGGCACGCGAGCAGTACTTC.

This sequence joins TRBV7-2 and TRBJ1-5; 9 bases are a match to TRBD1. J was trimmed by 2 bases and V by 1 base; bases with no gene match: 3. Germline CDR1 is SGHTA and CDR2 is FQGNSA. The CDR3 contains 16 residues. The CDR3 DNA reads as TGTGCCAGCAGCTTAGAGTGGACAGGGGGCAATCAGCCCCAGCATTTT. Protein sequence: CASSLEWTGGNQPQHF.

This clone was seen just once. The junction shows a germline mismatch at one end, possibly a read error. The chain carries TRBV30 and TRBJ2-3; 12 nucleotides line up with TRBD2. CDR1 and CDR2 from the germline V gene are GTSNPN and SVGIG (reference sequence). The CDR3 runs 15 residues. CDR3 region: CAWTLTSGRGDTQYF. The DNA for the CDR3 is TGTGCTTGGACCCTGACTAGCGGGAGAGGGGATACGCAGTATTTT.

The chain combines TRBV7-2 with TRBJ2-7; maybe TRBD2 (6 bases). V lost 5 bases to trimming and J lost 2 bases, with 16 bases between them. CDR1 SGHTA and CDR2 FQGNSA come from the germline V gene. The CDR3 sequence is 15 residues long. The CDR3 coding sequence is TGTGCCAGCAGCCCCCCGGGACTCCTTACCTACGAGCAGTACTTC. Its translation: CASSPPGLLTYEQYF.

This rearrangement joins TRBV5-1 to TRBJ1-4; 10 bases are shared with TRBD1. CDR3 length: 15 amino acids. V shed 4 bases and J 6 bases; nucleotides not matched to a gene: 6. The germline V gene has CDR1 SGHRS and CDR2 YFSETQ. The CDR3 nucleotides read TGCGCCAGCAGCCTTAGGGACAGGGGTGATGAAAAACTGTTTTTT. It specifies CASSLRDRGDEKLFF.

The CDR3 is CASRFGQGRAYEQYF. The CDR3 nucleotides are TGTGCCAGCAGATTCGGACAGGGAAGGGCCTACGAGCAGTACTTC. The genes are TRBV5-4 and TRBJ2-7; 8 nucleotides match TRBD1. The CDR3 covers 15 residues. The V gene end was trimmed by 5 bases and the J gene end by 2 bases; junction bases not matched to a gene: 9. Per the germline V gene, CDR1 is SGHNT and CDR2 is YYREEE (reference sequence).

This chain uses TRBV11-2 with TRBJ2-2, with D possibly matching TRBD1 (5 bases). Germline V gene lookup returns CDR1 SGHAT and CDR2 FQNNGV. V lost 3 bases and J 2 bases, leaving 10 bases between the germline ends. The CDR3 is 15 residues long. The CDR3 DNA reads as TGTGCCAGCAGCTTGTGGGGCCACAACACCGGGGAGCTGTTTTTT. This gives the protein CASSLWGHNTGELFF.

This chain links TRBV7-9 with TRBJ1-1; the D is unclear. Looked up from germline, CDR1 is SEHNR and CDR2 is FQNEAQ (reference sequence). Trimming took off 5 bases at V and 0 bases at J, with 10 bases between the two ends. This CDR3 contains 14 residues. The CDR3 bases are TGTGCCAGCAGCACGACGGGTATGAACACTGAAGCTTTCTTT. Its protein product is CASSTTGMNTEAFF.

The CDR3 loop reads CASSSRYLGTQYF. CDR3 in DNA: TGTGCCAGCAGTTCCCGATACCTAGGGACCCAGTACTTC. The chain has TRBV27 and TRBJ2-5; D gene unclear. V was cut by 4 bases and J by 7 bases, with 13 bases left in between. Germline CDR1 and CDR2: MNHEY and SMNVEV (reference sequence). The CDR3 sequence is 13 residues long.

The chain recombines TRBV9 with TRBJ2-7, with TRBD2 matching 13 bases. Germline V gives CDR1 SGDLS, CDR2 YYNGEE. V shed 0 bases and J 4 bases; nucleotides not matched to a gene: 4. The CDR3 runs 16 residues. CDR3 amino acids: CASSVGLAGGGYEQYF. The DNA of the CDR3 is TGTGCCAGCAGCGTAGGACTAGCGGGAGGCGGGTACGAGCAGTACTTC.

The chain recombines TRBV30 with TRBJ1-5; D uncertain. The CDR3 covers 16 residues. Trimming shortened V by 0 bases and J by 5 bases, and 17 bases separated the two germline ends. CDR1 and CDR2 (germline): GTSNPN, SVGIG (reference sequence). This chain's CDR3 is CAWSVLGREKDQPQHF. As DNA, the CDR3 is TGTGCCTGGAGTGTATTAGGGAGGGAAAAGGATCAGCCCCAGCATTTT.